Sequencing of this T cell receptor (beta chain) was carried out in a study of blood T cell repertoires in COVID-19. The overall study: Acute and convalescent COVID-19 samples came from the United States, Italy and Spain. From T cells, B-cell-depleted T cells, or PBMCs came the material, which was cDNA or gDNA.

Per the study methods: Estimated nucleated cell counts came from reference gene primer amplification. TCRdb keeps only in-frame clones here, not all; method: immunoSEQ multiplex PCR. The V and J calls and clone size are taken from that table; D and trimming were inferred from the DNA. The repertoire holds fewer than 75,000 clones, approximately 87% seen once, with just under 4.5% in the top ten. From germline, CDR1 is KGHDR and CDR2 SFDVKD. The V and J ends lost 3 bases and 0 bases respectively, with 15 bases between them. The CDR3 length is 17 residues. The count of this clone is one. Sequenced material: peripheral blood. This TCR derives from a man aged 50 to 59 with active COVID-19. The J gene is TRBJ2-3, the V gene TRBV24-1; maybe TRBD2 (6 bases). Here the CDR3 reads CATSDATGRGSTDTQYF. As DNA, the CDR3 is TGTGCCACCAGTGATGCTACGGGACGGGGGAGCACAGATACGCAGTATTTT.